Below are 28 T cell receptor beta chains sequenced from a single sample in a study of blood T cell repertoires in COVID-19. Sequencing used immunoSEQ multiplex PCR; TCRdb keeps in-frame clones, though not all of them. In the table there are about half a million clones, approximately 85% of which are singletons. Input material: peripheral blood. The receptors come from a human donor in a cohort sampled during active COVID-19.

This clone was counted a single time. The V call is TRBV2, the J call TRBJ2-3, with D possibly matching TRBD2 (6 bases). The CDR3 loop spans 13 amino acids. CDR1 is SNHLY and CDR2 is FYNNEI in the germline V gene. Trimming removed 3 bases at V and 8 bases at J, with 12 bases between. CDR3 region: CASSDRRGVTQYF. The CDR3 DNA reads TGTGCCAGCAGTGATCGGCGCGGGGTTACGCAGTATTTT.

This rearrangement joins TRBV29-1 to TRBJ2-7, with TRBD1 identical over 8 bases. The CDR3 is 14 residues long. Germline-derived CDR1 and CDR2 are SQVTM and ANQGSEA. J gave up 3 bases and V 0 bases, and 4 bases lay outside the gene matches. CDR3 in DNA: TGCAGCGTTGAAGATTGGGACAGGCTCTACGAGCAGTACTTC. Translated: CSVEDWDRLYEQYF.

The V gene is TRBV5-6, the J gene TRBJ1-3; D unclear. Germline CDR1 and CDR2: SGHDT and YYEEEE. V shed 0 bases and J shed 0 bases, with 7 bases lying between them. The CDR3 totals 15 residues. The CDR3 loop is CASSLGVVSGNTIYF. CDR3 in DNA: TGTGCCAGCAGCTTGGGCGTAGTCTCTGGAAACACCATATATTTT.

The chain combines TRBV27 with TRBJ2-5, with TRBD2 identical over 10 bases. Germline trimming cut 5 bases from V and 5 bases from J; bases unmatched to any gene: 8. The germline CDR1 and CDR2 sequences are MNHEY and SMNVEV (reference sequence). CDR3 length: 15 residues. The DNA for the CDR3 is TGTGCCAGCAGTGAAAGCGGGAGGGTGTGGGAGACCCAGTACTTC. Its protein product is CASSESGRVWETQYF.

The genes are TRBV5-6 and TRBJ1-2; 7 bases align to TRBD1. J lost 2 bases, V lost 0 bases, and 1 base had no gene match. Germline CDR1 reads SGHDT; CDR2 reads YYEEEE. CDR3 length: 14 amino acids. CDR3 residues: CASSLGTGNYGYTF. The CDR3 bases are TGTGCCAGCAGCTTGGGGACAGGAAACTATGGCTACACCTTC.

The V gene is TRBV7-2, the J gene TRBJ1-2, with TRBD1 matching 8 bases. The ends lost 11 bases at V and 2 bases at J; junction bases unmatched: 7. CDR1 is SGHTA and CDR2 is FQGNSA in the germline V gene. CDR3 length: 13 amino acids. DNA of the CDR3: TGTGCCGGACGACAGGGGTTGAACTATGGCTACACCTTC. Amino acid sequence: CAGRQGLNYGYTF.

The chain's CDR3 is CASSGASVGSYEQYF. The CDR3 bases are TGTGCCAGCAGTGGCGCCTCGGTCGGCTCCTACGAGCAGTACTTC. The V call is TRBV2, the J call TRBJ2-7; D gene uncertain. Germline V gene data show CDR1 as SNHLY and CDR2 as FYNNEI. The CDR3 has 15 amino acids. V gave up 4 bases and J gave up 0 bases, with 13 bases separating them.

Here the CDR3 reads CSVAGGGNSPLHF. CDR3 in DNA: TGCAGCGTTGCAGGGGGCGGTAATTCACCCCTCCACTTT. The rearrangement joins TRBV29-1 to TRBJ1-6, with 8 nucleotides matching TRBD1. The CDR3 has 13 residues. The J segment lost 6 bases and the V segment lost 4 bases, leaving 2 bases of the junction unmatched. Germline V gene lookup returns CDR1 SQVTM and CDR2 ANQGSEA.

This rearrangement joins TRBV2 to TRBJ1-6; D remains unclear. V was shortened by 7 bases and J by 7 bases, with 11 bases between the two germline ends. This CDR3 is built from 13 residues. CDR1 is SNHLY, CDR2 FYNNEI, per germline. The CDR3 DNA sequence: TGTGCCAGCATGGAGGATTTAAATTCACCCCTCCACTTT. Amino acid sequence: CASMEDLNSPLHF.

The chain carries TRBV28 and TRBJ2-6; 12 bases are shared with TRBD2. The CDR3 loop spans 18 amino acids. Germline V gives CDR1 MDHEN, CDR2 SYDVKM. After removal of 3 bases from V and 0 bases from J, the junction contained 3 bases not matched to a gene. The CDR3 DNA follows: TGTGCCAGCAGTTTCGGACTAGCGGGGAGCTCTGGGGCCAACGTCCTGACTTTC. It codes for CASSFGLAGSSGANVLTF.

V gene TRBV6-5 combines with J gene TRBJ2-7, with 7 bases matching TRBD1. Unmatched junction bases numbered 5, after V lost 0 bases and J lost 3 bases. CDR3 size: 15 residues. Germline CDR1 and CDR2: MNHEY and SVGAGI. The CDR3 spells CASSYSADRDYEQYF. DNA of the CDR3: TGTGCCAGCAGTTACTCGGCCGACAGGGACTACGAGCAGTACTTC.

This chain joins TRBV6-2 or TRBV6-3 and TRBJ1-2; 10 positions match TRBD1. Germline trimming cut 6 bases from V and 2 bases from J; bases unmatched to any gene: 6. CDR3 length: 15 residues. Germline CDR1 is MNHEY and CDR2 is SVGEGT. DNA of the CDR3: TGTGCCAGCAGCCGACAGGGGGCGGCGAACTATGGCTACACCTTC. It yields the protein CASSRQGAANYGYTF.

Comment on this clone: The junction does not match germline at one end; this may be a read error. V is TRBV5-4 and J is TRBJ2-5; 8 bases line up with TRBD2. The germline V gene encodes CDR1 SGHNT and CDR2 YYREEE (reference sequence). This CDR3 has 11 residues. DNA of the CDR3: TGTGCCAGCAGCGGGGGACTAGGGTTGGACTTC. It is translated as CASSGGLGLDF.

The chain carries TRBV4-3 and TRBJ1-6; a possible D gene is TRBD1 (6 bases). The CDR3 is 14 amino acids. Germline V gene data show CDR1 as LGHNA and CDR2 as YSLEER. V lost 4 bases and J 15 bases, leaving 19 bases between the germline ends. CDR3 loop: CASSRQDRSGVLHF. The CDR3 DNA sequence: TGCGCCAGCAGCCGACAGGATCGAAGTGGGGTCCTCCACTTT.

This chain uses TRBV19 with TRBJ1-1; D is possibly TRBD1 (5 bases). From germline, CDR1 is LNHDA and CDR2 SQIVND (reference sequence). The CDR3 sequence is 14 residues long. V gave up 1 base and J gave up 8 bases, with 14 bases separating them. This chain's CDR3 is CASSIVGGVAEAFF. As DNA, the CDR3 is TGTGCCAGTAGTATAGTAGGAGGGGTTGCCGAAGCTTTCTTT. The complete variable domain, with remaining parts taken from reference TRBV19 and TRBJ1-1, reads DGGITQSPKYLFRKEGQNVTLSCEQNLNHDAMYWYRQDPGQGLRLIYYSQIVNDFQKGDIAEGYSVSREKKESFPLTVTSAQKNPTAFYLCASSIVGGVAEAFFGQGTRLTVV.

The rearrangement uses TRBV19 and TRBJ2-3; D might be TRBD2 (5 bases). The CDR3 totals 16 residues. V gave up 7 bases and J gave up 1 base, with 18 bases separating them. Germline V gene lookup returns CDR1 LNHDA and CDR2 SQIVND (reference sequence). CDR3 DNA sequence: TGTGCCAGTACCCCGGAGCGGTGGTACGGCACAGATACGCAGTATTTT. Amino acid sequence: CASTPERWYGTDTQYF.

The chain employs TRBV5-6 and TRBJ2-3, with D maybe TRBD1 (5 bases). Germline CDR1 SGHDT, CDR2 YYEEEE. The CDR3 contains 14 residues. Trimming cost V 0 bases and J 0 bases, with 5 bases left between them. The chain's CDR3 is CASSLGGSTDTQYF. For the CDR3, the DNA is TGTGCCAGCAGCTTGGGGGGCAGCACAGATACGCAGTATTTT. The full variable domain, with the rest looked up from reference TRBV5-6 and TRBJ2-3, is DAGVTQSPTHLIKTRGQQVTLRCSPKSGHDTVSWYQQALGQGPQFIFQYYEEEERQRGNFPDRFSGHQFPNYSSELNVNALLLGDSALYLCASSLGGSTDTQYFGPGTRLTVL.

The chain employs TRBV19 and TRBJ1-1; 8 bases line up with TRBD1. V shed 5 bases and J 5 bases; nucleotides not matched to a gene: 7. The CDR3 is made up of 14 amino acids. Germline assignment: CDR1 LNHDA and CDR2 SQIVND (reference sequence). This CDR3 is CASSFQGARTEAFF. CDR3 DNA: TGTGCCAGTAGTTTCCAGGGGGCAAGGACTGAAGCTTTCTTT.

J is TRBJ2-7 and V is TRBV7-2; the D gene is possibly TRBD2 (6 bases). This CDR3 spans 13 amino acids. Germline assignment: CDR1 SGHTA and CDR2 FQGNSA. V was cut by 5 bases and J by 7 bases, with 15 bases left in between. CDR3 region: CASSHGGPREQYF. The DNA for the CDR3 is TGTGCCAGCAGCCACGGAGGGCCCAGGGAGCAGTACTTC.

The chain carries TRBV7-2 and TRBJ2-7; D is perhaps TRBD1 (5 bases). The germline V gene encodes CDR1 SGHTA and CDR2 FQGNSA. The V end was cut by 6 bases, the J end by 4 bases, with 16 bases between. This CDR3 is built from 14 residues. The CDR3 nucleotides are TGTGCCAGCAGAACTTTCCCTGACAGTTACGAGCAGTACTTC. This codes for CASRTFPDSYEQYF.

This clone was found a few times. For the CDR3, the DNA is TGTGCCATCAGCTCCGACAGGGGACGAAGCGAGCAGTACTTC. This codes for CAISSDRGRSEQYF. The V call is TRBV10-3, the J call TRBJ2-7; 8 bases line up with TRBD1. The CDR3 is made up of 14 amino acids. After removal of 6 bases from V and 6 bases from J, the junction contained 10 bases not matched to a gene. Germline V gene data show CDR1 as ENHRY and CDR2 as SYGVKD.

This chain connects TRBV7-9 to TRBJ2-1, with a tentative D call TRBD1 (6 bases). CDR1 SEHNR and CDR2 FQNEAQ come from the germline V gene (reference sequence). CDR3 length: 16 residues. V was cut by 4 bases and J by 7 bases, with 20 bases left in between. CDR3 sequence reads: CASSYRDPSGRNEQFF. CDR3 in DNA: TGTGCCAGCAGCTACAGGGACCCCTCGGGTAGGAATGAGCAGTTCTTC.

V usage is TRBV10-3 and J usage is TRBJ1-1; 7 nucleotides match TRBD1. This CDR3 has 14 amino acids. Per germline, CDR1 ENHRY and CDR2 SYGVKD. Unmatched junction bases numbered 13, after V lost 10 bases and J lost 5 bases. DNA for the CDR3: TGTGCCACTACAAACGACAGGGCTGGAACTGAAGCTTTCTTT. This sequence encodes CATTNDRAGTEAFF.

The chain uses TRBV5-1 and TRBJ1-2; a weak D match, TRBD1 (5 bases). V lost 0 bases and J 4 bases, leaving 7 bases between the germline ends. Germline CDR1 is SGHRS and CDR2 is YFSETQ. This CDR3 spans 13 amino acids. DNA of the CDR3: TGCGCCAGCAGCTTGGACACAGGCTATGGCTACACCTTC. It specifies CASSLDTGYGYTF. The variable domain in full, completed from reference TRBV5-1 and TRBJ1-2, reads KAGVTQTPRYLIKTRGQQVTLSCSPISGHRSVSWYQQTPGQGLQFLFEYFSETQRNKGNFPGRFSGRQFSNSRSEMNVSTLELGDSALYLCASSLDTGYGYTFGSGTRLTVV.

The V gene is TRBV5-4, the J gene TRBJ2-1; TRBD1 aligns across 8 bases. Germline CDR1 and CDR2: SGHNT and YYREEE (reference sequence). V dropped 1 base and J dropped 6; count of bases not matched to a gene: 9. CDR3 size: 16 residues. CDR3 nucleotide sequence: TGTGCCAGCAGCTTGTATTGGTTGCAGGGGGCCAATGAGCAGTTCTTC. Translated, it gives CASSLYWLQGANEQFF.

The gene calls are TRBV9 and TRBJ2-2; D remains unclear. CDR3 length: 11 residues. V lost 3 bases and J 6 bases, leaving 3 bases between the germline ends. In germline, CDR1 is SGDLS, CDR2 YYNGEE. The CDR3 here is CASSEPGELFF. The CDR3 bases are TGTGCCAGCAGCGAGCCCGGGGAGCTGTTTTTT.

This clone was seen once. This chain connects TRBV6-5 to TRBJ2-7; 10 nucleotides align to TRBD1. From germline, CDR1 is MNHEY and CDR2 SVGAGI. V was pared by 6 bases and J by 5 bases, with 7 bases of the junction left unmatched. The CDR3 runs 14 residues. The CDR3 reads CASSSGQGLDEQYF. DNA of the CDR3: TGTGCCAGCAGCTCGGGACAGGGGTTGGACGAGCAGTACTTC.

This chain connects TRBV3-1 (or the pseudogene TRBV3-2) to TRBJ1-1, with TRBD1 matching over 7 bases. Looked up from germline, CDR1 is LGHDT and CDR2 is YNNKEL (reference sequence). Trimming took 2 bases from V and 3 from J; bases not matched to a gene: 3. The CDR3 has 14 amino acids. The CDR3 loop reads CASSQITGDTEAFF. In DNA, the CDR3 is TGTGCCAGCAGCCAAATAACAGGGGACACTGAAGCTTTCTTT.